This note documents a single TCR beta chain sequence. Its antigen is still unknown. The data belong to a study of CD8 T cells in ankylosing spondylitis. Trimming pared 3 bases from V and 3 bases from J, leaving 15 bases between. There are 14 residues in the CDR3. CDR1 and CDR2 from the germline V gene are DFQATT and SNEGSKA (reference sequence). Making use of molecular barcodes, quantitative 5'-RACE generated TCR beta libraries. TCRdb used MiXCR to reprocess the 5' RACE reads, holding one entry per CDR3 protein. The repertoire holds a few hundred thousand distinct CDR3 sequences, with 15% to 20% as singletons. Broader study findings: Disease-linked clones reportedly showed significant enrichment in matched ankylosing spondylitis synovial fluid. Past research had described some motif variants in reactive arthritis synovial fluid and blood. Blood of patients with ankylosing spondylitis appeared to be characterized by a TCR beta motif of eight highly homologous variants.

The sequencing input was blood, either unsorted or a sorted T cell fraction (not recorded which). The V and J genes are TRBV20-1 and TRBJ2-7; TRBD1 might be the D (6 bases). This TCR came from a male donor with ankylosing spondylitis. The CDR3, as DNA: TGCAGTGCTAGCCGGGACAAGGGGTTCTACGAGCAGTACTTC. It encodes CSASRDKGFYEQYF.